This TCR beta chain was captured by sequencing in a study of HIV-infected patients and healthy controls. The sample holds many counts of this clonotype. One entry per CDR3 protein results from TCRdb running MiXCR on the 5' RACE reads. The table has 65,000 to 70,000 distinct CDR3 sequences, roughly a sixth seen once. V dropped 4 bases and J dropped 7 bases, with 13 bases sitting between them. Germline values: CDR1 SQVTM, CDR2 ANQGSEA. This CDR3 spans 13 amino acids. Sequenced: CD4+ T cells from blood. The chain employs TRBV29-1 and TRBJ1-4; D gene unclear. The origin of this receptor is a human donor in good health. The CDR3: CSVVDGRTEKLFF. As DNA, the CDR3 is TGCAGCGTTGTGGATGGGCGGACTGAAAAACTGTTTTTT. Complete variable domain (other parts from reference TRBV29-1 and TRBJ1-4): SAVISQKPSRDICQRGTSLTIQCQVDSQVTMMFWYRQQPGQSLTLIATANQGSEATYESGFVIDKFPISRPNLTFSTLTVSNMSPEDSSIYLCSVVDGRTEKLFFGSGTQLSVL.